These 6 T cell receptor beta chains originate from one sample sequenced in a study of cytomegalovirus exposure and HLA in healthy donors (dated by TCRdb to 2016 to 2017). Library creation used the immunoSEQ multiplex PCR assay. For the multiplex PCR, a mixture combining 60 forward primers for TCR Vbeta segments and 13 reverse primers for TCR Jbeta segments was used. In its TCRdb copy, this immuneACCESS table keeps in-frame sequences only and misses some clones. Where compared with another copy, unresolved V genes explain less than half of these, and the others have no known cause. The sample data list about 190,000 clones, and approximately 80% of these were observed just once. 13% to 15% of the sample lies in the top ten. Sequenced: PBMCs. Receptors originate from a woman aged 25 to 39 in good health and CMV-seropositive.

This sequence joins TRBV2 and TRBJ1-2; D uncertain. Trimming took off 0 bases at V and 8 bases at J, with 19 bases between the two ends. This CDR3 has 16 amino acids. CDR1 and CDR2 (germline): SNHLY, FYNNEI. This CDR3 is CASSEASSGVEVGYTF. The CDR3 DNA sequence: TGTGCCAGCAGTGAAGCGAGTAGCGGGGTGGAGGTAGGCTACACCTTC.

The chain has TRBV27 and TRBJ1-2; TRBD1 agrees at 8 bases. CDR1 and CDR2 from the germline V gene are MNHEY and SMNVEV (reference sequence). CDR3 length: 14 residues. Losses at the gene ends were 5 bases for V and 8 bases for J; bases not matched to a gene: 10. Here the CDR3 reads CASSPRGQGGGYTF. The DNA of the CDR3 is TGTGCCAGCAGTCCCCGCGGACAGGGAGGAGGCTACACCTTC.

The chain couples TRBV28 to TRBJ1-2; 8 bases map to TRBD1. The CDR3 consists of 14 residues. The V gene end was trimmed by 7 bases and the J gene end by 5 bases; junction bases not matched to a gene: 9. CDR1 is MDHEN, CDR2 SYDVKM, per germline. As DNA, the CDR3 is TGTGCCAGCACCCCTCCAGGGGGCTTTTATGGCTACACCTTC. Its translation: CASTPPGGFYGYTF.

The chain is built from TRBV27 and TRBJ1-1; 7 positions agree with TRBD1. CDR3 length equals 15 residues. The J segment lost 5 bases and the V segment lost 5 bases, leaving 11 bases of the junction unmatched. CDR1 and CDR2 from the germline V gene are MNHEY and SMNVEV (reference sequence). CDR3 in DNA: TGTGCCAGCAGTCCCTGGCGACAGGGTGGTACTGAAGCTTTCTTT. It is translated as CASSPWRQGGTEAFF.

In DNA, the CDR3 is TGTGCCAGCAGTCTTCCATCGAGGGACGAGCAGTACTTC. Translating it yields CASSLPSRDEQYF. The rearrangement uses TRBV7-2 and TRBJ2-7; D is perhaps TRBD2 (5 bases). Trimming pared 6 bases from V and 5 bases from J, leaving 14 bases between. The CDR3 totals 13 residues. Germline loops: CDR1 SGHTA, CDR2 FQGNSA.

The gene calls are TRBV7-8 and TRBJ2-1, with D tentatively TRBD2 (5 bases). This CDR3 contains 16 residues. The germline V gene has CDR1 SGHVS and CDR2 FQNEAQ. V was trimmed by 1 base and J by 5 bases, leaving 15 bases between them. CDR3 protein: CASSLEFGEGNNEQFF. As DNA, the CDR3 is TGTGCCAGCAGCTTAGAATTCGGGGAAGGGAACAATGAGCAGTTCTTC.